This TCR beta chain was sequenced during a study of T cells in Graves' hyperthyroidism and ophthalmopathy (dated by TCRdb to about 2019). Turning to the overall study: A discovery cohort of roughly 96 patients, fewer than 50 with Graves' ophthalmopathy and more than 55 with stable Graves' hyperthyroidism, was used to find distinguishing TCR V-J signatures. Whether ophthalmopathy could be predicted prospectively was tested in an independent validation cohort made up of 18 hyperthyroidism patients plus 17 patients who later progressed to ophthalmopathy. The 100 discovery patients were randomly divided into training and test sets at a 7:3 ratio. The study also compared thyroid tissue and blood T-cell repertoires from five or six Graves' hyperthyroidism patients. After blood sampling, hyperthyroidism patients were treated with methimazole at a starting dose of 30 mg daily, and ophthalmopathy patients were treated with high-dose intravenous methylprednisolone. The paper describes TCR Vbeta CDR3 sequencing of 135 peripheral blood samples, made up of some 40 ophthalmopathy patients, roughly 80 hyperthyroidism patients and about 17 progressor patients.

Looking up the germline V gene (reference sequence) yields CDR1 DFQATT and CDR2 SNEGSKA. V is pruned by 5 bases and J by 4 bases, leaving 5 bases of the junction without a gene match. The cysteine opens and the phenylalanine closes a CDR3 of 13 amino acids. The sequence is cut down to CDR3 DNA, 39 bases in frame from base 1. This clonotype was detected a few times. It has no known antigen specificity. The sample holds no much larger clone one base away, and base qualities are not on file. The TCR beta CDR3 regions were amplified from the RNA transcripts. A first-round RT-PCR of the TCR CDR3 used the HTBI primer set with the Qiagen OneStep RT-PCR kit. The libraries were constructed in a second round of multiplex PCR and then size-selected and purified. Sequencing of the libraries was done on an Illumina HiSeq2000 using paired-end 100 bp reads. The paper's data handling went like this. SOAPnuke was used to process the raw data, throwing out any read that contained adapters or uncalled bases, had a mean Phred below 15, or lacked an exact constant-primer or identifier match. COPE v1.2.5 was used to merge high-quality paired reads, and clonotypes were defined as unique nucleotide sequences. MiTCR v1.1 was used to align clonotypes to the IMGT TRBV, TRBD and TRBJ reference segments. Analysis was restricted to V-J combinations with a frequency above 0.0001, which covered roughly 99% of repertoires. The TCS score was defined as the ratio of F50 (clonal expansion) to E x V (chaos), calculated using BLOSUM62-based TCRdist between CDR3 peptides within each V-J. Welch's t-statistics and random forest reduced fewer than 550 V-J features to about 12, which were used in a naive Bayes classifier (R e1071). In-frame beta chains were kept once TCRdb had trimmed the public reads at Q25 with fastp and called clones with MiXCR. Every entry covers one CDR3 protein and lists the most common genes and DNA from its rows. The V and J calls here are based on TCRdb, not the publication. For this sample there are roughly 580,000 distinct CDR3 sequences; about 43% appear just once. The biggest ten clones account for 8.2% of the sample.

Graves' hyperthyroidism was defined as stable when no progression to ophthalmopathy occurred over 18 months of follow-up. Hyperthyroidism patients were newly diagnosed, with disease duration under 2 months, and aged 18 to 65 years. Patients with uncontrolled infections, other autoimmune diseases, pregnancy or lactation were excluded. Diagnoses relied on clinical symptoms, serum thyroxine and TRAb, thyroid ultrasound and orbital computed tomography. Total RNA was extracted with Trizol reagent, and quality was checked on an Agilent 2100 Bioanalyzer. Paper-wide results and their limitations: Most expanded thyroid clonotypes (frequency above 0.001) were also found in blood, which suggests that blood repertoires may mirror thyroid immune responses. A 13 V-J signature model separated ophthalmopathy from stable hyperthyroidism, with approximately 86% sensitivity and 81% to 83% specificity in cross-validation and 80%/75% in testing. Sample size was not statistically predetermined, and blinding of investigators to group allocation was not performed. During validation, the model predicted progression to ophthalmopathy a median of approximately 6 months ahead of onset, with around 71% sensitivity and 72.22% specificity.

This TCR was sampled from a woman aged 18-35 years with Graves' hyperthyroidism. Donor details come from another sample of the same person, matched by shared clones. The chain uses TRBV20-1 and TRBJ2-7; the central 10 bases match TRBD1. Sequencing was performed on peripheral blood or thyroid tissue (not recorded which). The CDR3 protein sequence reads: CSAVTGGKYEQYF. The DNA reads TGCAGTGCTGTGACAGGGGGCAAGTACGAGCAGTACTTC.